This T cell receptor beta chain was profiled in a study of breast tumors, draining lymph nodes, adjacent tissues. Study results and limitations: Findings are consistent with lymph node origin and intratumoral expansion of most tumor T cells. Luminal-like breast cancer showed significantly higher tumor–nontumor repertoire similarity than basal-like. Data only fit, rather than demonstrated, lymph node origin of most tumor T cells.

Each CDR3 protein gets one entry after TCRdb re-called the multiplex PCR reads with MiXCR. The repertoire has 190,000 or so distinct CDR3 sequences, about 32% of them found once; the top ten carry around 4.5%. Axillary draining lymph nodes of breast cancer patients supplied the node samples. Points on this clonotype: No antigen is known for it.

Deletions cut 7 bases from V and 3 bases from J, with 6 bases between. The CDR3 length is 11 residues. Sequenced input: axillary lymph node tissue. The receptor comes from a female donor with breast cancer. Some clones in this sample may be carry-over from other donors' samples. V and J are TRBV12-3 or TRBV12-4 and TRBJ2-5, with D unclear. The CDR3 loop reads CASTPEETQYF. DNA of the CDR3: TGTGCCAGCACCCCGGAAGAGACCCAGTACTTC.